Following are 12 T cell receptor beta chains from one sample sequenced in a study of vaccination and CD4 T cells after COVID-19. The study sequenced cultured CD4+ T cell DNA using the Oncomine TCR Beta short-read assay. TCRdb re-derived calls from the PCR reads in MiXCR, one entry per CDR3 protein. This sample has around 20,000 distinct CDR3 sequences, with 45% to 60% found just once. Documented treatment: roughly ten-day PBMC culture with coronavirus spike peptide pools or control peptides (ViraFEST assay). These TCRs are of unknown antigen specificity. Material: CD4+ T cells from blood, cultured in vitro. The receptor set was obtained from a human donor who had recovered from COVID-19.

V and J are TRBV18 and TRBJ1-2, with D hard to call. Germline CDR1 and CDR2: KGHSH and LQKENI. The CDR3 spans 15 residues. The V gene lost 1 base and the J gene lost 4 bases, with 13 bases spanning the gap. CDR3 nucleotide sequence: TGTGCCAGCTCACCACACGCGGAGATGATCTATGGCTACACCTTC. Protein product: CASSPHAEMIYGYTF.

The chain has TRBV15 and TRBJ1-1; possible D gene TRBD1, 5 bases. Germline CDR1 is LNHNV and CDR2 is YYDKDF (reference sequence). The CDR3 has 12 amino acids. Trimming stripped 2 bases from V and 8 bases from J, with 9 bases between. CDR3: CATSRPHREAFF. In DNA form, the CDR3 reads TGTGCCACCAGCAGACCTCACAGGGAAGCTTTCTTT.

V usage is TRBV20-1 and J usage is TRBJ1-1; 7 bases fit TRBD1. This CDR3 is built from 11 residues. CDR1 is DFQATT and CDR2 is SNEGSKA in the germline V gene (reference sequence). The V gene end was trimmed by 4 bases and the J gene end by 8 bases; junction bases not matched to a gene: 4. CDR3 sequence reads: CSAITRGEAFF. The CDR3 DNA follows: TGCAGTGCTATAACCAGGGGGGAAGCTTTCTTT.

The CDR3 DNA reads as TGTGCCAGCAGTCCCATGTCGGGGCGGACTAGCGGAACTAAGCAGTTCTTC. Translating it yields CASSPMSGRTSGTKQFF. The chain has TRBV12-3 or TRBV12-4 and TRBJ2-1; 10 positions agree with TRBD2. The trim removed 5 bases at V and 11 bases at J, leaving 18 bases unmatched. CDR3 length: 17 amino acids.

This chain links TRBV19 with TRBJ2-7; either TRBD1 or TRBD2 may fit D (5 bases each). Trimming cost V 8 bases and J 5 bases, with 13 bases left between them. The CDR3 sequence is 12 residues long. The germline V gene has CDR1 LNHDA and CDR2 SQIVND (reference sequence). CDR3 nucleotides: TGTGCCAGTGGTGGGGGTAGGCACGAGCAGTACTTC. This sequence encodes CASGGGRHEQYF.

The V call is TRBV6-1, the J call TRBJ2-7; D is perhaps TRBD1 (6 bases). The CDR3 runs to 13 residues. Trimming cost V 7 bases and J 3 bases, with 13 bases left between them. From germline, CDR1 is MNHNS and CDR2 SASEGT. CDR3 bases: TGTGCCAGCACCCCCCCGACAGGCTACGAGCAGTACTTC. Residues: CASTPPTGYEQYF.

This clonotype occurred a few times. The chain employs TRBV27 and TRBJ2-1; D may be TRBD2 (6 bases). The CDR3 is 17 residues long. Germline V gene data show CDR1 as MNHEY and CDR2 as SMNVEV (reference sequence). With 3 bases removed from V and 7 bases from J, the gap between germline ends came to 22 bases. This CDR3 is CASSLGQLRRAGNEQFF. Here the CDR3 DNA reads TGTGCCAGCAGTTTGGGGCAACTTCGGAGGGCGGGGAATGAGCAGTTCTTC.

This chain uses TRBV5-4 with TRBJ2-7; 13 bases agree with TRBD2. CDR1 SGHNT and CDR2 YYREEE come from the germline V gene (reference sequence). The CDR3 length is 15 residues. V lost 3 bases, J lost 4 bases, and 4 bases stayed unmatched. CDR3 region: CASSSGLAGFYEQYF. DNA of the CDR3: TGTGCCAGCAGCTCGGGACTAGCGGGATTTTACGAGCAGTACTTC.

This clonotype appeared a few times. The CDR3 loop is CASRFEPSHLNTEAFF. In DNA form, the CDR3 reads TGTGCCAGCAGATTCGAACCATCCCACTTGAACACTGAAGCTTTCTTT. The V gene is TRBV7-9, the J gene TRBJ1-1; D remains ambiguous. The CDR3 runs to 16 residues. V lost 6 bases, J lost 0 bases, and 17 bases lay in between. CDR1 and CDR2 (germline): SEHNR, FQNEAQ (reference sequence).

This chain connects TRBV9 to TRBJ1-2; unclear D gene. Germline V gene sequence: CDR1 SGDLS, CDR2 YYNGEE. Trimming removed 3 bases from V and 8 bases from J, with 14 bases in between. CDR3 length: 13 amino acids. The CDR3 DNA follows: TGTGCCAGCAGCGCCGTAAATGCTCGGGGCTACACCTTC. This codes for CASSAVNARGYTF.

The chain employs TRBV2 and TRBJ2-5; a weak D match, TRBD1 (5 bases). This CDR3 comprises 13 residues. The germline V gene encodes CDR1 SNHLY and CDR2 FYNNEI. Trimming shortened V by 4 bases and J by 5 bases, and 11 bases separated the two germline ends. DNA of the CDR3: TGTGCCAGCAGTGTTCAGGGTTGGGAGACCCAGTACTTC. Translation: CASSVQGWETQYF. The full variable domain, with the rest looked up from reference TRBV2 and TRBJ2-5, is EPEVTQTPSHQVTQMGQEVILRCVPISNHLYFYWYRQILGQKVEFLVSFYNNEISEKSEIFDDQFSVERPDGSNFTLKIRSTKLEDSAMYFCASSVQGWETQYFGPGTRLLVL.

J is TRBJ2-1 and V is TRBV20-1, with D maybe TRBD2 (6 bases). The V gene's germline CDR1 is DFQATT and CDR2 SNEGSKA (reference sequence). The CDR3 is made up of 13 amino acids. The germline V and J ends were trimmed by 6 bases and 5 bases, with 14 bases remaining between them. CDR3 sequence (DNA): TGCAGTGCATCGTTGGGACTCAACAATGAGCAGTTCTTC. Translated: CSASLGLNNEQFF.